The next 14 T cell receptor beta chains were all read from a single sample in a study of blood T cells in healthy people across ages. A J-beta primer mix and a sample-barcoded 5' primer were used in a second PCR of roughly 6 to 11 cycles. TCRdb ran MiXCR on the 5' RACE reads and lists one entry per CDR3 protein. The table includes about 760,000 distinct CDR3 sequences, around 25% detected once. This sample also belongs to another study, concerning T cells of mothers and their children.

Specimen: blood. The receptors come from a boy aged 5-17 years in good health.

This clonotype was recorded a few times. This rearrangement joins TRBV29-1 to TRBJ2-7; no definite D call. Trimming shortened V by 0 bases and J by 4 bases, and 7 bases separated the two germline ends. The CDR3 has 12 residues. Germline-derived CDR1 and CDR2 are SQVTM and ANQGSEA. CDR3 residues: CSVEDQAYEQYF. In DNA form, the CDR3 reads TGCAGCGTTGAAGATCAGGCTTACGAGCAGTACTTC.

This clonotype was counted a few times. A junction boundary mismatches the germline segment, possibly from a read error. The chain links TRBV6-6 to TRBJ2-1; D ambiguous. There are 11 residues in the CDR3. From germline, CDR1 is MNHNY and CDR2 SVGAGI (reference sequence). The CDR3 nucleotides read TGTGCTGGCGGAGAGAACAATGAGCAGCTCTTC. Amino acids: CAGGENNEQLF.

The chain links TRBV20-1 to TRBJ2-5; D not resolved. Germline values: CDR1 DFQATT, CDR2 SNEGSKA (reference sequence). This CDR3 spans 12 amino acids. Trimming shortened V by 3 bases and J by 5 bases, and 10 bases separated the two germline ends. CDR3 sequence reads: CSASGRLETQYF. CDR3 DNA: TGCAGTGCTAGTGGGCGGTTGGAGACCCAGTACTTC.

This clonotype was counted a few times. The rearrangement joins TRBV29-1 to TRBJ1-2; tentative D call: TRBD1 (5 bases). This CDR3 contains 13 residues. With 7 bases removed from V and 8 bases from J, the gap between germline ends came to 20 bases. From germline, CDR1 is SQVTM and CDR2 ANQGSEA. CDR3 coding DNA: TGCAGCGCTCCACTACAGGAAGAGGAAGGCTACACCTTC. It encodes CSAPLQEEEGYTF.

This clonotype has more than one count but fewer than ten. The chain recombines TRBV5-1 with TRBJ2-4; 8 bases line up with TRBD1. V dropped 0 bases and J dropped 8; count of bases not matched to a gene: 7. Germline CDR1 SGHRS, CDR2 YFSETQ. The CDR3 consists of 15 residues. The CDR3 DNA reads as TGCGCCAGCAGCTTGGCCCTTATACAGGGGGACATTCAGTACTTC. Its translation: CASSLALIQGDIQYF.

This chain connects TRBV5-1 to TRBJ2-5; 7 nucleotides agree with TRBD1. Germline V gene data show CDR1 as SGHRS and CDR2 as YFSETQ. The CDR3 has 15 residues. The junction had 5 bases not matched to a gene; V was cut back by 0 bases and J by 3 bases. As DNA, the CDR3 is TGCGCCAGCAGCTTGGTACGGACAGGCAAAGAGACCCAGTACTTC. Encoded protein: CASSLVRTGKETQYF. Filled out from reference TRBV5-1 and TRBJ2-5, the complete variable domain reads KAGVTQTPRYLIKTRGQQVTLSCSPISGHRSVSWYQQTPGQGLQFLFEYFSETQRNKGNFPGRFSGRQFSNSRSEMNVSTLELGDSALYLCASSLVRTGKETQYFGPGTRLLVL.

The CDR3 DNA sequence: TGCGCCAGCAGCCCTCCGGGACTAGCGCCTCTTTTGGAGCAGTTCTTC. Its protein product is CASSPPGLAPLLEQFF. The V gene is TRBV4-1, the J gene TRBJ2-1; 10 positions agree with TRBD2. CDR1 MGHRA and CDR2 YSYEKL come from the germline V gene. CDR3 length: 16 residues. Trimming took 4 bases from V and 10 from J; bases not matched to a gene: 13.

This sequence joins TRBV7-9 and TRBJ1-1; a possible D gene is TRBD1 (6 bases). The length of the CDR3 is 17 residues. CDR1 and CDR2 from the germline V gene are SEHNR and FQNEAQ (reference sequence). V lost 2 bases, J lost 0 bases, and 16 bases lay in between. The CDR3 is CASSLRQDLAMNTEAFF. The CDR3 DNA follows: TGTGCCAGCAGCTTACGACAGGATTTGGCTATGAACACTGAAGCTTTCTTT.

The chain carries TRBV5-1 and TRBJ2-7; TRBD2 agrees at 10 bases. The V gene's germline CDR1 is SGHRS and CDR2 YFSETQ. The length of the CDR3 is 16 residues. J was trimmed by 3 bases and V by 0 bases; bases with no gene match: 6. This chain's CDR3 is CASSLELAGPFYEQYF. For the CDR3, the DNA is TGCGCCAGCAGCTTGGAACTAGCGGGACCGTTCTACGAGCAGTACTTC. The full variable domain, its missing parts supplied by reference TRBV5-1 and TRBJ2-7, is KAGVTQTPRYLIKTRGQQVTLSCSPISGHRSVSWYQQTPGQGLQFLFEYFSETQRNKGNFPGRFSGRQFSNSRSEMNVSTLELGDSALYLCASSLELAGPFYEQYFGPGTRLTVT.

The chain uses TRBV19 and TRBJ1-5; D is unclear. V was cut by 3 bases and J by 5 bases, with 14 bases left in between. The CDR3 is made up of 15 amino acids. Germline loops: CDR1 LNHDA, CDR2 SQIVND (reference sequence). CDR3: CASSMGFSVDQPQHF. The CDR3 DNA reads TGTGCCAGTAGTATGGGGTTCTCGGTAGATCAGCCCCAGCATTTT.

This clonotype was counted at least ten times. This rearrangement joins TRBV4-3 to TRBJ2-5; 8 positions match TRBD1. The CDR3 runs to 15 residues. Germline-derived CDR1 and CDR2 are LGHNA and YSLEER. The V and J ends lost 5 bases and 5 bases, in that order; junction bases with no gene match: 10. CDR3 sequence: CASSSQTGAGETQYF. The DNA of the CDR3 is TGCGCCAGCAGCTCTCAGACAGGGGCGGGGGAGACCCAGTACTTC.

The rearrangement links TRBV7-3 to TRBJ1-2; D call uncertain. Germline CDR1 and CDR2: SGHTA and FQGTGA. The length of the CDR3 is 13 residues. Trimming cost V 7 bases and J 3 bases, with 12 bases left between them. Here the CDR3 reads CASTTASDYGYTF. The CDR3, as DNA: TGTGCCAGCACCACCGCGTCTGACTATGGCTACACCTTC.

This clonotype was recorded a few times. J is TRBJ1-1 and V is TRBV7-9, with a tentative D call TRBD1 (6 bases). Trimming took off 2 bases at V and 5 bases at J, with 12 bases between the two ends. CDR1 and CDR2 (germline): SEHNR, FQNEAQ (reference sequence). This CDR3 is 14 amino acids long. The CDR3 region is CASSLYRVGTEAFF. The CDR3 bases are TGTGCCAGCAGCTTATACAGGGTTGGGACTGAAGCTTTCTTT.

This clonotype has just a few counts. The CDR3 sequence: CASSVAQERSNEQFF. In DNA, the CDR3 is TGTGCCAGCAGCGTAGCCCAGGAGAGGTCGAATGAGCAGTTCTTC. This chain connects TRBV9 to TRBJ2-1; D not certain. The germline V gene has CDR1 SGDLS and CDR2 YYNGEE. V was pared by 0 bases and J by 7 bases, with 14 bases between. The CDR3 is made up of 15 amino acids. Together with reference TRBV9 and TRBJ2-1, the CDR3 gives the full variable domain: DSGVTQTPKHLITATGQRVTLRCSPRSGDLSVYWYQQSLDQGLQFLIQYYNGEERAKGNILERFSAQQFPDLHSELNLSSLELGDSALYFCASSVAQERSNEQFFGPGTRLTVL.